This T cell receptor (beta chain) was retrieved from a study of regulatory T cells in long-lasting Graves disease. The sample holds many counts of this clonotype. Germline CDR1 MNHEY, CDR2 SMNVEV (reference sequence). The CDR3 covers 16 residues. Trimming took 4 bases from V and 9 from J; bases not matched to a gene: 9. Stated time point: newly diagnosed GD, antithyroid drugs for less than 3 months. Scientists built the TCR library using RNA that was extracted from PBMCs. Investigators report Graves' disease was diagnosed under American Thyroid Association guidelines. Staff drew around 8.5 milliliters of peripheral blood into EDTA tubes. Construction of the TCR beta libraries employed iRepertoire HTBI primers in conjunction with Arm-PCR of CDR3 regions. TCRdb re-analysed the multiplex PCR reads in MiXCR, keeping a single row per CDR3 protein. Among over 500,000 distinct CDR3 sequences listed, roughly 16% were seen once.

A further study also used this sample, focusing on T cells in Graves' hyperthyroidism and ophthalmopathy. As reported in that work: Graves' hyperthyroidism without ophthalmopathy progression within 18 months was termed stable.

This TCR was sampled from a man younger than 30 with Graves disease. The sequences come from peripheral blood mononuclear cells (PBMCs), collected at new diagnosis, from a patient treated with antithyroid drugs. The V gene is TRBV27, the J gene TRBJ2-1, with 13 bases fitting TRBD2. CDR3 DNA: TGTGCCAGCAGTTCAACTAGCGGGAGGGCCGTGGGTGAGCAGTTCTTC. As protein: CASSSTSGRAVGEQFF.